The 11 T cell receptor beta chains listed next were all sequenced from one sample in a study of early T cells in non-severe SARS-CoV-2 infection (dated by TCRdb to the early 2020s). Library prep was done by 5' RACE. The run used a NextSeq 500. The public reads were run again by TCRdb, first through fastp at Q25 and then through MiXCR, and only productive beta chains were kept. Identical CDR3 proteins give one entry, which carries the most common genes and DNA. The sample table holds roughly 67,000 distinct CDR3 sequences, of which roughly 10% were seen once. Around 6.1% of the sample is held by the ten biggest clonotypes. Sequencing was done on a sample of whole blood. The receptors here all came from an adult who was a healthcare worker with PCR-confirmed SARS-CoV-2 infection or an uninfected control (not recorded which).

The V and J genes are TRBV20-1 and TRBJ2-3; 7 bases match TRBD2. The CDR3 has 15 residues. In germline, CDR1 is DFQATT, CDR2 SNEGSKA (reference sequence). V lost 1 base to trimming and J lost 1 base; unmatched junction nucleotides: 5. This CDR3 is CSARAGGWGTDTQYF. Written as DNA, the CDR3 is TGCAGTGCTAGAGCGGGGGGTTGGGGCACAGATACGCAGTATTTT.

There are many counts of this clonotype. The chain links TRBV10-3 to TRBJ1-1; 7 bases are shared with TRBD1. The ends lost 10 bases at V and 7 bases at J; junction bases unmatched: 6. This CDR3 is 11 amino acids long. Looked up from germline, CDR1 is ENHRY and CDR2 is SYGVKD. The CDR3 reads CATGDRDEAFF. The CDR3 DNA is TGTGCCACCGGTGACAGGGATGAAGCTTTCTTT.

V is TRBV29-1 and J is TRBJ2-1, with D perhaps TRBD1 (5 bases). V dropped 3 bases and J dropped 5 bases, with 5 bases sitting between them. This CDR3 has 11 residues. CDR1 and CDR2 from the germline V gene are SQVTM and ANQGSEA. The CDR3 here is CSVDRDNEQFF. The CDR3 region has the DNA TGCAGCGTTGACAGGGACAATGAGCAGTTCTTC.

The chain has TRBV20-1 and TRBJ2-3; D is uncertain. Per germline, CDR1 DFQATT and CDR2 SNEGSKA (reference sequence). This CDR3 is built from 12 residues. The V end lost 0 bases, the J end lost 11 bases, and 12 bases lay between the germline ends. This chain's CDR3 is CSARDQEGLQYF. The CDR3 coding sequence is TGCAGTGCTAGAGATCAGGAAGGGTTGCAGTATTTT.

For this clonotype: The CDR3 ends on some other residue instead of the conserved phenylalanine or tryptophan, so this is likely a read error. V is TRBV14 and J is TRBJ2-3; no clear D. This CDR3 spans 13 amino acids. Looked up from germline, CDR1 is SGHDN and CDR2 is FVKESK. Trimming removed 1 base at V and 9 bases at J, with 11 bases between. The CDR3 reads CASSQGVGLTQYS. CDR3 nucleotide sequence: TGTGCCAGCAGCCAAGGTGTAGGGCTAACGCAGTATTCT.

This rearrangement joins TRBV10-2 to TRBJ1-1; D possibly corresponds to TRBD1 (5 bases). CDR1 is WSHSY, CDR2 SAAADI, per germline. The germline V and J ends were trimmed by 8 bases and 4 bases, with 14 bases remaining between them. This CDR3 contains 13 residues. The CDR3: CASSSREATEAFF. The CDR3 DNA reads TGCGCCAGCTCTAGCAGGGAGGCCACTGAAGCTTTCTTT.

There are many counts of this clonotype. In DNA form, the CDR3 reads TGTGCCAGCAGCTTGCTACATACCTACGAGCAGTACTTC. Amino acid sequence: CASSLLHTYEQYF. The J gene is TRBJ2-7, the V gene TRBV11-2; no clear D gene. Germline CDR1 SGHAT, CDR2 FQNNGV. The germline V and J ends were trimmed by 3 bases and 2 bases, with 8 bases remaining between them. The CDR3 has 13 residues.

This clonotype was counted many times. The chain combines TRBV6-1 with TRBJ1-3; D is ambiguous. This CDR3 has 10 residues. Germline V gene data show CDR1 as MNHNS and CDR2 as SASEGT. Trimming left V 0 bases short and J 10 bases short, with 1 base between. The CDR3 DNA reads TGTGCCAGCAGTGAAGCGACCATATATTTT. Translating it yields CASSEATIYF.

The rearrangement uses TRBV28 and TRBJ2-2, with D perhaps assigned TRBD1 or TRBD2 (5 bases each). This CDR3 spans 15 amino acids. Per the germline V gene, CDR1 is MDHEN and CDR2 is SYDVKM. V lost 6 bases and J lost 2, with 13 bases in between. The CDR3 DNA reads TGTGCCAGCAGAAACCGGGACCCCAACACCGGGGAGCTGTTTTTT. It specifies CASRNRDPNTGELFF.

V is TRBV15 and J is TRBJ2-4; 14 bases match TRBD2. V was clipped by 3 bases and J by 8 bases; unmatched bases: 6. CDR1 and CDR2 from the germline V gene are LNHNV and YYDKDF (reference sequence). The CDR3 loop spans 16 amino acids. CDR3 nucleotide sequence: TGTGCCACCAGCAGCGGGACTAGCGGGAGTTTGTACATTCAGTACTTC. This gives the protein CATSSGTSGSLYIQYF. The full variable domain, completed using reference TRBV15 and TRBJ2-4, is DAMVIQNPRYQVTQFGKPVTLSCSQTLNHNVMYWYQQKSSQAPKLLFHYYDKDFNNEADTPDNFQSRRPNTSFCFLDIRSPGLGDTAMYLCATSSGTSGSLYIQYFGAGTRLSVL.

The sample holds many counts of this clonotype. The gene calls are TRBV6-5 and TRBJ2-3; D gene unclear. Germline V lookup: CDR1 MNHEY, CDR2 SVGAGI. The CDR3 loop spans 12 amino acids. The V end was cut by 3 bases, the J end by 6 bases, with 7 bases between. The CDR3 reads CASSYGRDTQYF. In nucleotides, the CDR3 is TGTGCCAGCAGTTATGGAAGGGATACGCAGTATTTT.